The rows below give T cell receptor beta chains drawn from one sample of a study of spatial heterogeneity in lung cancer. TCRdb reanalysed the 5' RACE reads using MiXCR and keeps one entry per CDR3 protein. The sample records more than 2,500 distinct CDR3 sequences, 17% being singletons. Sequenced here: normal lung tissue next to the tumor, sampled at surgery. The receptor set was obtained from a female donor with early-stage non-small cell lung cancer. CDR3s include the opening cysteine and the closing phenylalanine or tryptophan. D genes are given only for firm matches. A row's size may be missing; if present it is once, few, many or a size class.

.	TRBV6-2/TRBV6-3	medium-sized	19	TRBJ1-5	TGTGCCACGGCACCCGCCTCCTTCCCTCAGGGACAAAAAGATCAGCCCCAGCATTTT	CATAPASFPQGQKDQPQHF
TRBD1	TRBV6-5	few	16	TRBJ1-1	TGTGCCAGCAGTCTCCTCTCCAGGGGGCAGGGAACTGAAGCTTTCTTT	CASSLLSRGQGTEAFF
TRBD2	TRBV19	medium-sized	17	TRBJ2-2	TGTGCCAGTAGTATGAGGGGACTAGCACTAAACACCGGGGAGCTGTTTTTT	CASSMRGLALNTGELFF
.	TRBV29-1	medium-sized	11	TRBJ1-1	TGCAGCGTTGAGGGGAACACTGAAGCTTTCTTT	CSVEGNTEAFF
.	TRBV6-5	medium-sized	12	TRBJ1-6	TGTGCCAGCAGTTACGTGGGCGGGCCCCTCCACTTT	CASSYVGGPLHF
.	TRBV29-1	once	13	TRBJ2-3	TGCAGCGTCGCAGCCACCCGCACAGATACGCAGTATTTT	CSVAATRTDTQYF
TRBD1	TRBV27	.	14	TRBJ1-1	TGTGCCAGCAGGAGACAGGGAGCAAACACTGAAGCTTTCTTT	CASRRQGANTEAFF
.	TRBV29-1	large	13	TRBJ1-1	TGCAGCGCCAGTGCAGGTGTGGGGACTGAAGCTTTCTTT	CSASAGVGTEAFF
.	TRBV15	.	13	TRBJ2-7	TGTGCCACCAGCAGACAGGGTGCGAGCGAGCAGTACTTC	CATSRQGASEQYF
.	TRBV18	medium-sized	15	TRBJ2-7	TGTGCCAGCTCACGTTTATCGCGGGCCCTCTACGAGCAGTACTTC	CASSRLSRALYEQYF
.	TRBV10-3	few	15	TRBJ2-1	TGTGCCATCAGTGAGTACCCAGGGATAATCGATGAGCAGTTCTTC	CAISEYPGIIDEQFF
.	TRBV19	large	15	TRBJ2-1	TGTGCCAGTAGTATTTCGGGAGCAAGGTACAATGAGCAGTTCTTC	CASSISGARYNEQFF
.	TRBV7-2	many	15	TRBJ1-4	TGTGCCAGCAGCTTAGATGCAGGGGAATTGGAAAAACTGTTTTTT	CASSLDAGELEKLFF
TRBD2	TRBV11-2	.	15	TRBJ2-1	TGTGCCAGCAGCTTAGATGGGACTAGTGACAATGAGCAGTTCTTC	CASSLDGTSDNEQFF
.	TRBV7-3	few	15	TRBJ2-1	TGTGCCAGCAGCTTAGTTGGCGGGGAGCACAATGAGCAGTTCTTC	CASSLVGGEHNEQFF
.	TRBV6-5	medium-sized	16	TRBJ1-1	TGTGCCAGCGACAAAGGAGCACGGGGCCCTAACACTGAAGCTTTCTTT	CASDKGARGPNTEAFF
.	TRBV12-3/TRBV12-4	many	14	TRBJ2-5	TGTGCCAGCAGCTATCCCCCCGGGGAAGAGACCCAGTACTTC	CASSYPPGEETQYF
.	TRBV12-3/TRBV12-4	medium-sized	15	TRBJ1-6	TGTGCCAGCAGCCCTAGGGGGGATCACAATTCACCCCTCCACTTT	CASSPRGDHNSPLHF